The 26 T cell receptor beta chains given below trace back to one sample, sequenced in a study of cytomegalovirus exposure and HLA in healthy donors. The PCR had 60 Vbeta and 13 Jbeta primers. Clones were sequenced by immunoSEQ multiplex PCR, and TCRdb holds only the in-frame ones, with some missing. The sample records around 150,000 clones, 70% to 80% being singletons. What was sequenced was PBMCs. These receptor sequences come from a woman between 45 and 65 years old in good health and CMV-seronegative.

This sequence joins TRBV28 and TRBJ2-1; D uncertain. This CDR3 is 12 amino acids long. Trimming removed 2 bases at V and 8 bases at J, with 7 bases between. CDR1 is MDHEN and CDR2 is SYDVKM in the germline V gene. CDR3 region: CASSLIRDEQFF. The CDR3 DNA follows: TGTGCCAGCAGTTTAATTCGCGATGAGCAGTTCTTC.

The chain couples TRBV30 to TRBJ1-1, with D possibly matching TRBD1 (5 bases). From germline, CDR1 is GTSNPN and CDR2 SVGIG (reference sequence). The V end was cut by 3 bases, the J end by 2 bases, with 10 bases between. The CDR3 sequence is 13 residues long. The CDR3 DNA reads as TGTGCCTGGAGGGGGCCCCCCAACACTGAAGCTTTCTTT. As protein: CAWRGPPNTEAFF.

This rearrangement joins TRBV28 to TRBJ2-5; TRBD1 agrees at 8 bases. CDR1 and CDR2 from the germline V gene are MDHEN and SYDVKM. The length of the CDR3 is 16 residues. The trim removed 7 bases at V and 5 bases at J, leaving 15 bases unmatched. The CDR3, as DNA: TGTGCCAGCAAGAGTGACGGGGGACAGGTGGTGGAGACCCAGTACTTC. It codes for CASKSDGGQVVETQYF.

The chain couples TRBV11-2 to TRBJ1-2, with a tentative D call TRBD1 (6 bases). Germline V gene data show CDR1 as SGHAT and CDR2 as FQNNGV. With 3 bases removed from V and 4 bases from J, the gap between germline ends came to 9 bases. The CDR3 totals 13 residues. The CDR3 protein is CASSFGTPYGYTF. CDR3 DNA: TGTGCCAGCAGCTTCGGGACACCCTATGGCTACACCTTC.

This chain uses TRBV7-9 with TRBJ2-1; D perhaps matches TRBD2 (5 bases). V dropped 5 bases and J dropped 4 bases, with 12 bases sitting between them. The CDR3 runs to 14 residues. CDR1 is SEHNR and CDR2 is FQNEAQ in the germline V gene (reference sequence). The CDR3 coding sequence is TGTGCCAGCAGCGTTAGAGGGTCATACAATGAGCAGTTCTTC. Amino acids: CASSVRGSYNEQFF.

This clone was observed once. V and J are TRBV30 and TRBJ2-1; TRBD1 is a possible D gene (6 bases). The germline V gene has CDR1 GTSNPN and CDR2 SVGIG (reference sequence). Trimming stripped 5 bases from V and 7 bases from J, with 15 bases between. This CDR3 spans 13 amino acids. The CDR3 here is CAWSWGRVNEQFF. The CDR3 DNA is TGTGCCTGGTCCTGGGGGCGGGTAAATGAGCAGTTCTTC.

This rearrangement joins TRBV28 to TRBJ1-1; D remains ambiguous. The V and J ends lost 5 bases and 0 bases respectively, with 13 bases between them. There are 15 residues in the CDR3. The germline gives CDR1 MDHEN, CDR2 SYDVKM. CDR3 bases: TGTGCCAGCAGTCCCCCGACAAGCATGAACACTGAAGCTTTCTTT. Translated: CASSPPTSMNTEAFF.

CDR3 nucleotides: TGTGCCAGCAGTTTAGGAGCCTACGAGCAGTACTTC. Translation gives CASSLGAYEQYF. The chain recombines TRBV28 with TRBJ2-7; D is uncertain. This CDR3 region has 12 residues. CDR1 is MDHEN and CDR2 is SYDVKM in the germline V gene. With 2 bases removed from V and 2 bases from J, the gap between germline ends came to 4 bases. The full variable domain, in which reference TRBV28 and TRBJ2-7 provide the parts outside the CDR3, is DVKVTQSSRYLVKRTGEKVFLECVQDMDHENMFWYRQDPGLGLRLIYFSYDVKMKEKGDIPEGYSVSREKKERFSLILESASTNQTSMYLCASSLGAYEQYFGPGTRLTVT.

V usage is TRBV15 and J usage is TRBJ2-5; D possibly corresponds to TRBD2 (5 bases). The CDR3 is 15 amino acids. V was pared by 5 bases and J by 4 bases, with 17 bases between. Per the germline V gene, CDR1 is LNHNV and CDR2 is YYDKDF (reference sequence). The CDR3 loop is CATSLSQRRRETQYF. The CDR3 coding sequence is TGTGCCACCAGCCTTAGCCAAAGGAGGAGAGAGACCCAGTACTTC.

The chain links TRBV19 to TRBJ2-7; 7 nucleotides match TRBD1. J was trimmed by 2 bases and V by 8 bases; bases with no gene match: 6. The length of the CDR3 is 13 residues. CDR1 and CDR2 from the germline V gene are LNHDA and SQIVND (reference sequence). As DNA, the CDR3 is TGTGCCAGTGCCCCGGGACAGACCTACGAGCAGTACTTC. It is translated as CASAPGQTYEQYF.

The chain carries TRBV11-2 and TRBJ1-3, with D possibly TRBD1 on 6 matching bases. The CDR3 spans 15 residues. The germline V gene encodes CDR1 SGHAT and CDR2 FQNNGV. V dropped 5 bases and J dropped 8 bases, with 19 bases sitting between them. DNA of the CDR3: TGTGCCAGCAGCCCGGCCGTGGGGGCGCGGGACACCATATATTTT. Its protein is CASSPAVGARDTIYF.

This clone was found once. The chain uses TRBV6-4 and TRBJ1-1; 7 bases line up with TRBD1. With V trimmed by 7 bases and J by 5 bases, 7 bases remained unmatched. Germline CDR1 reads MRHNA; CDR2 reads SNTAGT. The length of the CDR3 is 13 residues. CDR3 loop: CASKDRVETEAFF. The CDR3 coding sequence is TGTGCCAGCAAAGACAGGGTGGAAACTGAAGCTTTCTTT.

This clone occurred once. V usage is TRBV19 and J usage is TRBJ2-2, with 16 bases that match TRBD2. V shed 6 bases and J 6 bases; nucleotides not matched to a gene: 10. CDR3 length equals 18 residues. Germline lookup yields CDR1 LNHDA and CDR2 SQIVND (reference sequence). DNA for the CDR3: TGTGCCAGTAGGAGGACGGGACTAGCGGGAGGGCGGGCCGGGGAGCTGTTTTTT. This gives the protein CASRRTGLAGGRAGELFF.

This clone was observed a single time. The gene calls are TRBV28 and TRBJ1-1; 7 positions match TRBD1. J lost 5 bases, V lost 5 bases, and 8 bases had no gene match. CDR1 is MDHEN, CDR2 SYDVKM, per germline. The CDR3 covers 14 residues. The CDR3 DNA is TGTGCCAGCAGTCTGAGACAGGGTGAAACTGAAGCTTTCTTT. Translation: CASSLRQGETEAFF.

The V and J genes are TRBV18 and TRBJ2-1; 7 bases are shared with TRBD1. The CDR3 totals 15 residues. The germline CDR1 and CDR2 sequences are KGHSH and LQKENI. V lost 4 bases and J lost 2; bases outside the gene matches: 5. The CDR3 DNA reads TGTGCCAGCTCACTCGTAAGGGGGCCCTACAATGAGCAGTTCTTC. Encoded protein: CASSLVRGPYNEQFF. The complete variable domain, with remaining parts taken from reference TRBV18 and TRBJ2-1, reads NAGVMQNPRHLVRRRGQEARLRCSPMKGHSHVYWYRQLPEEGLKFMVYLQKENIIDESGMPKERFSAEFPKEGPSILRIQQVVRGDSAAYFCASSLVRGPYNEQFFGPGTRLTVL.

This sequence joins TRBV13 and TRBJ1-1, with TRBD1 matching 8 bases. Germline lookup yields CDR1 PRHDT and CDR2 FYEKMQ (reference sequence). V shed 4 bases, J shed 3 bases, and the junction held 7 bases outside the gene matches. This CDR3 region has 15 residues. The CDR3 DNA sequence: TGTGCCAGCAGCTATATGACAGGGGACTACACTGAAGCTTTCTTT. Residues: CASSYMTGDYTEAFF.

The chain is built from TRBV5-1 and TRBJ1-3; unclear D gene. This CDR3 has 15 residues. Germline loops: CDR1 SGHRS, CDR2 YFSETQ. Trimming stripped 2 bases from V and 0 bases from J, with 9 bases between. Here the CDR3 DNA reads TGCGCCAGCAGCTTACCCGATAGCTCTGGAAACACCATATATTTT. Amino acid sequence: CASSLPDSSGNTIYF. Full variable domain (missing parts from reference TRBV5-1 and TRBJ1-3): KAGVTQTPRYLIKTRGQQVTLSCSPISGHRSVSWYQQTPGQGLQFLFEYFSETQRNKGNFPGRFSGRQFSNSRSEMNVSTLELGDSALYLCASSLPDSSGNTIYFGEGSWLTVV.

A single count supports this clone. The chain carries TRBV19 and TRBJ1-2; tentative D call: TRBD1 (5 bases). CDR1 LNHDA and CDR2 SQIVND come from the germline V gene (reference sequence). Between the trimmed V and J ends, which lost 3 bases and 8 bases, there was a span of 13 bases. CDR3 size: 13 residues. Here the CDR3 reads CASSMAGVEGYTF. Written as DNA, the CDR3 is TGTGCCAGTAGTATGGCGGGGGTAGAGGGCTACACCTTC.

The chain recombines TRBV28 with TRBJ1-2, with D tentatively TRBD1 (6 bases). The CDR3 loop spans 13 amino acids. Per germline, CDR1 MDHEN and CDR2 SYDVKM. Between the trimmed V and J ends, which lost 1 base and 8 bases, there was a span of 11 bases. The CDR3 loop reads CASSLSGAPGYTF. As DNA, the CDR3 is TGTGCCAGCAGTTTATCAGGGGCCCCAGGCTACACCTTC.

The CDR3 sequence: CAISESPGEFVILHF. In DNA, the CDR3 is TGTGCCATCAGTGAGTCCCCAGGGGAATTCGTTATCCTCCACTTT. This chain connects TRBV10-3 to TRBJ1-6; a weak D match, TRBD1 (6 bases). V gave up 0 bases and J gave up 15 bases, with 18 bases separating them. Germline CDR1 and CDR2: ENHRY and SYGVKD. This CDR3 spans 15 amino acids.

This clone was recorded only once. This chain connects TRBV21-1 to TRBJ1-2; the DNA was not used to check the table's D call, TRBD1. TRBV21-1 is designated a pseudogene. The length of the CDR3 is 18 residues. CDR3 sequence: CASSKEGSGTVVDYGYTF. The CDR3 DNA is TGTGCCAGCAGCAAAGAGGGGTCTGGGACAGTGGTTGACTATGGCTACACCTTC.

CDR3 in amino acids: CSVGQMLSTDTQYF. As DNA, the CDR3 is TGCAGCGTGGGACAGATGCTTAGCACAGATACGCAGTATTTT. The chain is built from TRBV29-1 and TRBJ2-3; 7 bases fit TRBD1. J gave up 0 bases and V 6 bases, and 6 bases lay outside the gene matches. CDR1 and CDR2 (germline): SQVTM, ANQGSEA. The CDR3 is made up of 14 amino acids.

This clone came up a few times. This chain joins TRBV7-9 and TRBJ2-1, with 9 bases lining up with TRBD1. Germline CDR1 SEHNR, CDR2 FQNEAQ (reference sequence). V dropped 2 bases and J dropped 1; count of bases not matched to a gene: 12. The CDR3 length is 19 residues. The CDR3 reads CASSLQHRDRVWSYNEQFF. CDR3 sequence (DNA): TGTGCCAGCAGCTTACAGCACCGGGACAGGGTTTGGTCCTACAATGAGCAGTTCTTC.

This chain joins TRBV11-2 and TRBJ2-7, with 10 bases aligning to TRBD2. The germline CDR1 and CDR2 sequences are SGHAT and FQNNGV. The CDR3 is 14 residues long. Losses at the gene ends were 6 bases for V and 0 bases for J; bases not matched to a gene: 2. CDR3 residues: CASSLAGASYEQYF. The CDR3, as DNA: TGTGCCAGCAGTCTAGCGGGGGCCTCCTACGAGCAGTACTTC.

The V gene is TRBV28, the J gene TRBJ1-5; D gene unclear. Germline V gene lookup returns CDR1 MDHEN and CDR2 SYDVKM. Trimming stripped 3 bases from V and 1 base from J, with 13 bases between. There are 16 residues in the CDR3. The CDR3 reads CASSFPRGSSNQPQHF. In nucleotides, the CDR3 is TGTGCCAGCAGTTTTCCCCGGGGTTCCAGCAATCAGCCCCAGCATTTT.

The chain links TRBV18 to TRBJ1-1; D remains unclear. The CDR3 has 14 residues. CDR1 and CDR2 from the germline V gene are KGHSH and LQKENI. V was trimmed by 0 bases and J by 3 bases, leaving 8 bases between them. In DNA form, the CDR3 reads TGTGCCAGCTCACCACCGAACCGAGACACTGAAGCTTTCTTT. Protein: CASSPPNRDTEAFF.